This T cell receptor beta chain appears in the sequencing data of a study of radiotherapy plus CTLA-4 blockade in lung cancer. At the level of the study: Objective responses were observed in 18% of patients, and disease control was achieved by just over 30%.

TCRdb's table, derived via immunoSEQ multiplex PCR, lists solely in-frame clones and lacks some. Of about 110,000 clones in the sample, about 84% were seen once. This CDR3 comprises 16 residues. V gave up 0 bases and J gave up 0 bases, with 10 bases separating them. Germline CDR1 MNHNY, CDR2 SVGAGI (reference sequence). The sample in question was peripheral blood, obtained from a patient treated with radiotherapy plus ipilimumab. This receptor was taken from a human donor with non-small cell lung cancer that progressed on radiotherapy plus ipilimumab. Some clones in this sample may be carry-over from other donors' samples. This chain links TRBV6-6 with TRBJ2-3; TRBD2 might be the D (6 bases). The CDR3 here is CASSYSPGGSTDTQYF. CDR3 DNA sequence: TGTGCCAGCAGTTACTCCCCCGGGGGTAGCACAGATACGCAGTATTTT.